Described below is a single T cell receptor beta chain sequence and its context. What it recognizes is unknown. The data were obtained in a study of cytomegalovirus exposure and HLA in healthy donors. Background on the study: Among about 380 genotyped donors, around 80% fell in the Caucasian-associated ancestry cluster. General study points: It was taken for granted in presence/absence analyses that sequencing depth across donors was roughly uniform.

PCR primers comprised 60 Vbeta and 13 Jbeta primers. Data came from immunoSEQ multiplex PCR; TCRdb stores just in-frame clones and leaves some out. Counted here are around 190,000 clones, roughly 81% occurring once; the ten biggest clones make up 2.5% to 3.5%. The CDR3 runs 17 residues. Germline V gene sequence: CDR1 SGHAT, CDR2 FQNNGV. Sequencing was done on a sample of PBMCs. V and J are TRBV11-2 and TRBJ2-5; 9 bases fit TRBD1. The DNA end is a closer match to TRBJ2-7, so the J assignment may be wrong. The sequence was collected from a woman aged 25 to 39 in good health and CMV-seropositive. For the CDR3, the DNA is TGTGCCAGCAGCTTGACCTCAAAAACAGGGGGCGACTACGAGCAGTACTTC. This sequence encodes CASSLTSKTGGDYEQYF.